The entry below describes one T cell receptor beta chain. Its matching antigen is unknown. The sample is drawn from a study of T-cell reconstitution after alpha-beta-depleted transplantation in children. Study results and limitations: Newly made T cells mostly supplied T-cell counts and diversity one year after transplant. Some patients' high day-60 TCRbeta diversity was attributed to recipient cells surviving conditioning. Expanded graft clones numbering several hundred reportedly gave rise to alpha-beta T cells about two months after transplant.

Germline V gene lookup returns CDR1 SGHNT and CDR2 YYREEE (reference sequence). The junction had 6 bases not matched to a gene; V was cut back by 3 bases and J by 7 bases. The CDR3 extends over 14 amino acids. For TCRbeta, the library was prepared with unique molecular identifiers. In TCRdb, the PCR reads were re-called with MiXCR into one record per CDR3 protein. The sample consists of about 280,000 distinct CDR3 sequences, around a tenth of them appearing once. This specimen consisted of peripheral blood, obtained 180 days after TCRalphabeta/CD19-depleted stem cell transplant. This chain uses TRBV5-4 with TRBJ1-4; TRBD1 matches at 7 bases. The receptor's source is a male patient aged 2-10 years who had a stem cell transplant for chronic granulomatous disease, so the T cells may come from the graft donor. The DNA of the CDR3 is TGTGCCAGCAGCTCGGGAGCAGGGGGTGAAAAACTGTTTTTT. Protein product: CASSSGAGGEKLFF.